The text below deals with one T cell receptor beta chain. This sample is part of a study of T cell changes during pregnancy in multiple sclerosis. Data came from immunoSEQ multiplex PCR; TCRdb stores just in-frame clones and leaves some out. The sample includes more than 40,000 clones, around 93% of them seen just once. The germline V gene encodes CDR1 MNHEY and CDR2 SVGAGI. The CDR3 is made up of 16 amino acids. The V segment lost 4 bases and the J segment 0 bases; nucleotides outside the gene matches: 6. The rearrangement links TRBV6-5 to TRBJ2-4; 7 nucleotides match TRBD1. The sequence came from a female donor with multiple sclerosis, enrolled in a pregnancy study. Sample: CD8+ T cells from peripheral blood mononuclear cells, taken in the first trimester of pregnancy. CDR3 sequence reads: CASSFLTGLAKNIQYF. The CDR3 DNA reads TGTGCCAGCAGTTTCCTGACAGGGTTAGCCAAAAACATTCAGTACTTC.